The 16 T cell receptor beta chains reported below all come from one sample, sequenced in a study of cytomegalovirus exposure and HLA in healthy donors. The PCR was carried out with 60 Vbeta primers and 13 Jbeta primers. The assay was immunoSEQ multiplex PCR, and TCRdb's table has in-frame clones only and misses some. The sample has 150,000 to 200,000 clones, over 80% seen once. Sequencing was performed on PBMCs. The receptor set was obtained from a man aged 40-49 years in good health and CMV-seropositive.

This chain links TRBV29-1 with TRBJ1-5, with D uncertain. Per the germline V gene, CDR1 is SQVTM and CDR2 is ANQGSEA. Trimming removed 1 base from V and 4 bases from J, with 8 bases in between. The CDR3 is 13 residues long. CDR3 protein: CSVEVGGNQPQHF. The CDR3 coding sequence is TGCAGCGTTGAAGTTGGAGGGAATCAGCCCCAGCATTTT.

Regarding this clone: Other nucleotide sequences in the sample specify the same CDR3. Here the CDR3 DNA reads TGTGCCAGCTCACCGGGGACAGGGCTGCAGCCCCAGCATTTT. It translates to CASSPGTGLQPQHF. This chain links TRBV18 with TRBJ1-5, with 9 bases aligning to TRBD1. The ends lost 3 bases at V and 7 bases at J; junction bases unmatched: 4. The CDR3 spans 14 residues. Germline V gene sequence: CDR1 KGHSH, CDR2 LQKENI.

V usage is TRBV28 and J usage is TRBJ1-1; D is ambiguous. Germline lookup yields CDR1 MDHEN and CDR2 SYDVKM. With 5 bases removed from V and 5 bases from J, the gap between germline ends came to 12 bases. This CDR3 spans 13 amino acids. The CDR3 is CASSTGTGTEAFF. The CDR3 nucleotides are TGTGCCAGCAGTACTGGAACGGGGACTGAAGCTTTCTTT.

Remarks on this clone: Germline and junction disagree at one end, which may indicate a read error. V and J are TRBV5-6 and TRBJ2-5; tentative D call: TRBD1 (5 bases). The CDR3 runs 17 residues. Germline V gives CDR1 SGHDT, CDR2 YYEEEE. CDR3 in DNA: TGTGCCAGCAGGTTGGCGGTGGGTTGGGGCAATCAAGAGACCCAGTACTTC. This encodes CASRLAVGWGNQETQYF.

The chain employs TRBV7-3 and TRBJ2-3; TRBD2 matches at 11 bases. With 4 bases clipped from V and 4 bases from J, the junction kept 4 bases outside the gene matches. Germline V gives CDR1 SGHTA, CDR2 FQGTGA. CDR3 length: 15 amino acids. CDR3 in DNA: TGTGCCAGCAGCTCTCTAGCGGGGGGACCAGATACGCAGTATTTT. Translated, it gives CASSSLAGGPDTQYF.

The chain recombines TRBV5-6 with TRBJ1-2; 7 nucleotides align to TRBD1. Germline assignment: CDR1 SGHDT and CDR2 YYEEEE. J lost 1 base, V lost 0 bases, and 3 bases had no gene match. The CDR3 totals 15 residues. CDR3 loop: CASSLAGGLNYGYTF. Here the CDR3 DNA reads TGTGCCAGCAGCTTGGCAGGGGGACTTAACTATGGCTACACCTTC.

The V gene is TRBV6-5, the J gene TRBJ2-1, with TRBD1 identical over 7 bases. The CDR3 runs 13 residues. Germline V lookup: CDR1 MNHEY, CDR2 SVGAGI. V gave up 7 bases and J gave up 6 bases; unmatched junction bases: 6. CDR3 sequence (DNA): TGTGCCAGCACAAAAACAGGGGTCAATGAGCAGTTCTTC. It codes for CASTKTGVNEQFF.

The rearrangement links TRBV30 to TRBJ2-7, with D tentatively TRBD1 (5 bases). The CDR3 consists of 13 residues. Trimming cost V 4 bases and J 2 bases, with 12 bases left between them. Germline V lookup: CDR1 GTSNPN, CDR2 SVGIG (reference sequence). CDR3 DNA sequence: TGTGCCTGGACGGGCAGGGTCCCCTACGAGCAGTACTTC. It translates to CAWTGRVPYEQYF.

The V gene is TRBV6-1, the J gene TRBJ1-1; 8 bases match TRBD1. Trimming removed 0 bases from V and 9 bases from J; junction bases left unmatched: 6. The CDR3 has 14 amino acids. The V gene's germline CDR1 is MNHNS and CDR2 SASEGT. This CDR3 is CASSEALSGGKAFF. The CDR3 DNA reads TGTGCCAGCAGTGAAGCGCTGTCAGGGGGCAAAGCTTTCTTT.

The chain uses TRBV19 and TRBJ2-7; tentative D call: TRBD2 (5 bases). The germline V gene has CDR1 LNHDA and CDR2 SQIVND (reference sequence). The CDR3 is 13 residues long. Trimming took off 4 bases at V and 2 bases at J, with 9 bases between the two ends. CDR3 protein: CASSTPGTYEQYF. CDR3 DNA: TGTGCCAGTAGTACCCCGGGGACCTACGAGCAGTACTTC.

The rearrangement uses TRBV30 and TRBJ1-2; D is uncertain. The germline CDR1 and CDR2 sequences are GTSNPN and SVGIG (reference sequence). The CDR3 has 11 residues. The V gene lost 7 bases and the J gene lost 8 bases, with 14 bases spanning the gap. This chain's CDR3 is CAFREEGGYTF. DNA of the CDR3: TGTGCCTTCCGGGAGGAGGGCGGCTACACCTTC.

The J gene is TRBJ1-5, the V gene TRBV7-9; D remains unclear. This CDR3 is 13 amino acids long. Germline-derived CDR1 and CDR2 are SEHNR and FQNEAQ (reference sequence). V lost 5 bases to trimming and J lost 6 bases, with 11 bases between them. The CDR3 DNA sequence: TGTGCCAGCAGCGTCTCATTTAGTCAGCCCCAGCATTTT. This translates into CASSVSFSQPQHF. The full variable domain, in which reference TRBV7-9 and TRBJ1-5 provide the parts outside the CDR3, is DTGVSQNPRHKITKRGQNVTFRCDPISEHNRLYWYRQTLGQGPEFLTYFQNEAQLEKSRLLSDRFSAERPKGSFSTLEIQRTEQGDSAMYLCASSVSFSQPQHFGDGTRLSIL.

V usage is TRBV7-9 and J usage is TRBJ1-3, with 8 bases that match TRBD1. The V segment lost 1 base and the J segment 0 bases; nucleotides outside the gene matches: 2. CDR3 size: 16 residues. The germline CDR1 and CDR2 sequences are SEHNR and FQNEAQ (reference sequence). The CDR3 here is CASSLGDRGSGNTIYF. The CDR3 nucleotides read TGTGCCAGCAGCTTAGGCGACAGGGGCTCTGGAAACACCATATATTTT. The full variable domain, its missing parts supplied by reference TRBV7-9 and TRBJ1-3, is DTGVSQNPRHKITKRGQNVTFRCDPISEHNRLYWYRQTLGQGPEFLTYFQNEAQLEKSRLLSDRFSAERPKGSFSTLEIQRTEQGDSAMYLCASSLGDRGSGNTIYFGEGSWLTVV.

The gene calls are TRBV6-1 and TRBJ2-3; D unclear. This CDR3 contains 11 residues. Trimming took 9 bases from V and 6 from J, leaving 10 bases between them. Germline V gene lookup returns CDR1 MNHNS and CDR2 SASEGT. CDR3 sequence: CASSYMDTQYF. CDR3 nucleotides: TGTGCCAGTTCGTACATGGATACGCAGTATTTT.

The chain carries TRBV7-2 and TRBJ1-2; 11 bases match TRBD1. This CDR3 comprises 14 residues. The ends lost 8 bases at V and 6 bases at J; junction bases unmatched: 8. Germline assignment: CDR1 SGHTA and CDR2 FQGNSA. The DNA for the CDR3 is TGTGCCAGCGGACGGGACAGGGGGGTCGATGGCTACACCTTC. This codes for CASGRDRGVDGYTF.

The V gene is TRBV6-5, the J gene TRBJ2-7; TRBD1 might be the D (6 bases). CDR1 and CDR2 (germline): MNHEY, SVGAGI. The CDR3 spans 12 residues. V gave up 8 bases and J gave up 3 bases, with 11 bases separating them. The DNA of the CDR3 is TGTGCCAGCGGGCAGGGGATCTACGAGCAGTACTTC. This gives the protein CASGQGIYEQYF.